These 27 T cell receptor beta chains came from one sample sequenced in a study of blood T cell repertoires in COVID-19. Some clones are missing from TCRdb's copy, which holds only in-frame ones; the method was immunoSEQ multiplex PCR. The sample contains about 190,000 clones, 80% to 90% of which appear only once. The source material was peripheral blood. The receptors stem from a young man with active or convalescent COVID-19.

The gene calls are TRBV7-9 and TRBJ1-1; D is unclear. Trimming left V 5 bases short and J 6 bases short, with 10 bases between. CDR1 SEHNR and CDR2 FQNEAQ come from the germline V gene (reference sequence). CDR3 size: 12 residues. In DNA, the CDR3 is TGTGCCAGCAGCAACAGTGGCGCTGAAGCTTTCTTT. It yields the protein CASSNSGAEAFF. Variable domain in full (rest from reference TRBV7-9 and TRBJ1-1): DTGVSQNPRHKITKRGQNVTFRCDPISEHNRLYWYRQTLGQGPEFLTYFQNEAQLEKSRLLSDRFSAERPKGSFSTLEIQRTEQGDSAMYLCASSNSGAEAFFGQGTRLTVV.

The V and J genes are TRBV6-5 and TRBJ2-3; the D is unclear. V lost 1 base and J lost 4, with 6 bases in between. The CDR3 extends over 13 amino acids. From germline, CDR1 is MNHEY and CDR2 SVGAGI. The DNA of the CDR3 is TGTGCCAGCAGTTACTACTCCCCAGATACGCAGTATTTT. It codes for CASSYYSPDTQYF.

The chain couples TRBV6-4 to TRBJ1-4; 9 nucleotides agree with TRBD1. This CDR3 contains 16 residues. The junction had 7 bases not matched to a gene; V was cut back by 3 bases and J by 5 bases. Germline CDR1 reads MRHNA; CDR2 reads SNTAGT. CDR3 sequence: CASSETPGQGNEKLFF. DNA of the CDR3: TGTGCCAGCAGTGAGACACCGGGACAGGGAAATGAAAAACTGTTTTTT.

The CDR3 region is CAIRSGDRGYEQFF. The DNA of the CDR3 is TGTGCCATCAGGTCGGGGGACAGGGGCTACGAGCAGTTCTTC. The chain has TRBV10-3 and TRBJ2-1; 10 nucleotides align to TRBD1. In germline, CDR1 is ENHRY, CDR2 SYGVKD. The CDR3 sequence is 14 residues long. The V gene end was trimmed by 6 bases and the J gene end by 10 bases; junction bases not matched to a gene: 9.

The chain is built from TRBV30 and TRBJ2-6; D remains ambiguous. Germline V gene lookup returns CDR1 GTSNPN and CDR2 SVGIG (reference sequence). V gave up 0 bases and J gave up 12 bases, with 9 bases separating them. The CDR3 has 12 amino acids. CDR3 in amino acids: CAWSVRGSVLTF. The CDR3 nucleotides read TGTGCCTGGAGTGTACGCGGTAGCGTCCTGACTTTC.

V usage is TRBV15 and J usage is TRBJ2-3; the match to TRBD1 covers 7 bases. The V and J ends lost 3 bases and 4 bases, in that order; junction bases with no gene match: 4. Germline assignment: CDR1 LNHNV and CDR2 YYDKDF (reference sequence). The CDR3 is 14 amino acids. The CDR3 protein is CATSSWDSPDTQYF. CDR3 bases: TGTGCCACCAGCAGTTGGGACAGTCCAGATACGCAGTATTTT.

V usage is TRBV6-5 and J usage is TRBJ1-1; D unclear. The CDR3 totals 15 residues. CDR1 and CDR2 from the germline V gene are MNHEY and SVGAGI. V lost 2 bases, J lost 3 bases, and 13 bases lay in between. The CDR3 nucleotides are TGTGCCAGCAGTTACGCTGGGAGAACGGACACTGAAGCTTTCTTT. This translates into CASSYAGRTDTEAFF.

This chain links TRBV7-2 with TRBJ1-6, with D unclear. The CDR3 consists of 13 residues. Per the germline V gene, CDR1 is SGHTA and CDR2 is FQGNSA. Trimming pared 6 bases from V and 8 bases from J, leaving 11 bases between. The CDR3 nucleotides read TGTGCCAGCAGTGCGGTCGCGCATTCACCCCTCCACTTT. Translating gives CASSAVAHSPLHF.

The chain has TRBV10-3 and TRBJ2-5; 7 nucleotides match TRBD2. The germline V gene encodes CDR1 ENHRY and CDR2 SYGVKD. Unmatched junction bases numbered 5, after V lost 6 bases and J lost 4 bases. The CDR3 loop spans 13 amino acids. The CDR3 DNA is TGTGCCATCAGAGAGGGACTACCAGAGACCCAGTACTTC. This translates into CAIREGLPETQYF.

The CDR3: CASSRGLRSNQPQHF. The CDR3 DNA is TGTGCCAGCAGCAGGGGGCTCCGCTCGAACCAGCCCCAGCATTTT. The chain couples TRBV27 to TRBJ1-5; 8 positions match TRBD1. Germline V lookup: CDR1 MNHEY, CDR2 SMNVEV (reference sequence). The CDR3 has 15 amino acids. Trimming cost V 6 bases and J 7 bases; bases outside gene matches: 11.

The rearrangement links TRBV5-6 to TRBJ2-1; TRBD2 is a possible D gene (5 bases). Trimming took off 2 bases at V and 4 bases at J, with 10 bases between the two ends. Germline V CDR1 and CDR2: SGHDT, YYEEEE. The CDR3 has 14 residues. The CDR3 here is CASSFRGGYNEQFF. CDR3 coding DNA: TGTGCCAGCAGCTTTAGAGGAGGTTACAATGAGCAGTTCTTC.

The rearrangement links TRBV15 to TRBJ2-7, with 7 bases matching TRBD1. From germline, CDR1 is LNHNV and CDR2 YYDKDF (reference sequence). The CDR3 is 14 residues long. With 3 bases clipped from V and 5 bases from J, the junction kept 7 bases outside the gene matches. CDR3: CATSSRQGLNEQYF. DNA of the CDR3: TGTGCCACCAGCAGTCGACAGGGTTTAAACGAGCAGTACTTC.

The chain joins TRBV3-1 (or the pseudogene TRBV3-2) to TRBJ2-2; the match to TRBD1 covers 8 bases. This CDR3 is 16 amino acids long. V lost 1 base and J lost 1; bases outside the gene matches: 2. Germline values: CDR1 LGHDT, CDR2 YNNKEL (reference sequence). In DNA, the CDR3 is TGTGCCAGCAGCCAAGGGGACAGGAGGAACACCGGGGAGCTGTTTTTT. It translates to CASSQGDRRNTGELFF.

The V and J genes are TRBV19 and TRBJ1-2; no reliable D call. V lost 7 bases and J lost 0, with 9 bases in between. The CDR3 contains 13 residues. The germline gives CDR1 LNHDA, CDR2 SQIVND (reference sequence). The CDR3 DNA reads as TGTGCCAGTAAGGAGAGCGCTAACTATGGCTACACCTTC. Its translation is CASKESANYGYTF.

CDR3 coding DNA: TGTGCCAGTAGATCGAGCGACGGCTACAATCAGCCCCAGCATTTT. Translated, it gives CASRSSDGYNQPQHF. This chain joins TRBV19 and TRBJ1-5, with D unresolved. The CDR3 sequence is 15 residues long. V lost 6 bases and J lost 3, with 15 bases in between. Germline loops: CDR1 LNHDA, CDR2 SQIVND (reference sequence).

The rearrangement links TRBV30 to TRBJ1-1; maybe TRBD1 (5 bases). This CDR3 has 15 amino acids. Germline values: CDR1 GTSNPN, CDR2 SVGIG (reference sequence). With 1 base removed from V and 3 bases from J, the gap between germline ends came to 15 bases. Here the CDR3 reads CAWSESGIMHTEAFF. DNA for the CDR3: TGTGCCTGGAGTGAGTCAGGGATTATGCACACTGAAGCTTTCTTT.

CDR3: CASSYIRDGYTF. In DNA form, the CDR3 reads TGTGCCAGCAGTTACATCAGGGATGGCTACACCTTC. The V and J genes are TRBV6-6 and TRBJ1-2, with a tentative D call TRBD1 (5 bases). Germline V lookup: CDR1 MNHNY, CDR2 SVGAGI (reference sequence). Trimming shortened V by 2 bases and J by 6 bases, and 7 bases separated the two germline ends. The CDR3 is 12 residues long.

The chain combines TRBV7-9 with TRBJ2-3, with a possible D match to TRBD2 (5 bases). CDR1 SEHNR and CDR2 FQNEAQ come from the germline V gene (reference sequence). This CDR3 is 14 amino acids long. With 8 bases removed from V and 6 bases from J, the gap between germline ends came to 18 bases. CDR3 nucleotides: TGTGCCAGCGTCCCCCTAGCCAAACGGGATACGCAGTATTTT. It is translated as CASVPLAKRDTQYF.

The J gene is TRBJ1-4, the V gene TRBV5-1, with 9 bases aligning to TRBD1. This CDR3 region has 15 residues. V shed 4 bases and J 8 bases; nucleotides not matched to a gene: 9. Germline CDR1 SGHRS, CDR2 YFSETQ. CDR3 region: CASSSLGQGHEKLFF. The CDR3, as DNA: TGCGCCAGCAGCAGTTTGGGACAGGGTCACGAAAAACTGTTTTTT.

CDR3 in DNA: TGTGCCAGCAGCTTAAGCGGGCATGAAAAACTGTTTTTT. The encoded protein is CASSLSGHEKLFF. The J gene is TRBJ1-4, the V gene TRBV11-3; D is undetermined. Trimming took 2 bases from V and 6 from J, leaving 7 bases between them. Germline V gene lookup returns CDR1 SGHNT and CDR2 YENEEA. The length of the CDR3 is 13 residues.

This chain joins TRBV5-1 and TRBJ2-5, with D possibly being TRBD2 (6 bases). The germline gives CDR1 SGHRS, CDR2 YFSETQ. Trimming removed 3 bases from V and 7 bases from J, with 13 bases in between. There are 13 residues in the CDR3. This chain's CDR3 is CASSWDLMGTQYF. In nucleotides, the CDR3 is TGCGCCAGCAGCTGGGACTTGATGGGGACCCAGTACTTC.

V and J are TRBV28 and TRBJ2-7; 9 nucleotides match TRBD1. CDR3 length: 17 residues. Trimming removed 3 bases from V and 0 bases from J; junction bases left unmatched: 9. Germline-derived CDR1 and CDR2 are MDHEN and SYDVKM. The CDR3 bases are TGTGCCAGCAGTTTCAACAGGGGGCTTCTTTTCTCCTACGAGCAGTACTTC. Amino acid sequence: CASSFNRGLLFSYEQYF.

V is TRBV4-1 and J is TRBJ1-3; 8 positions match TRBD1. The junction had 6 bases not matched to a gene; V was cut back by 4 bases and J by 4 bases. Germline CDR1 MGHRA, CDR2 YSYEKL. This CDR3 spans 15 amino acids. CDR3 protein: CASSLVTGEGNTIYF. The DNA of the CDR3 is TGCGCCAGCAGCCTAGTGACAGGGGAGGGAAACACCATATATTTT.

V is TRBV7-2 and J is TRBJ2-2, with 11 bases aligning to TRBD2. V was pared by 5 bases and J by 5 bases, with 13 bases of the junction left unmatched. Germline-derived CDR1 and CDR2 are SGHTA and FQGNSA. The CDR3 is 18 amino acids. CDR3 residues: CASSLGGIAGGRTGELFF. The CDR3 nucleotides read TGTGCCAGCAGCCTAGGAGGCATAGCGGGAGGGCGGACCGGGGAGCTGTTTTTT.

J is TRBJ2-7 and V is TRBV30, with TRBD2 matching over 9 bases. Germline trimming cut 2 bases from V and 6 bases from J; bases unmatched to any gene: 11. CDR3 length: 15 residues. Germline-derived CDR1 and CDR2 are GTSNPN and SVGIG (reference sequence). The CDR3 region is CAWSLGSGSYGEQYF. For the CDR3, the DNA is TGTGCCTGGAGTTTGGGTAGCGGGAGTTACGGCGAGCAGTACTTC.

This chain uses TRBV7-3 with TRBJ1-2, with TRBD1 as a possible D gene (5 bases). From germline, CDR1 is SGHTA and CDR2 FQGTGA. The V gene lost 5 bases and the J gene lost 8 bases, with 21 bases spanning the gap. The CDR3 contains 15 residues. CDR3 protein: CASSPPGTGVSGYTF. The CDR3 DNA is TGTGCCAGCAGCCCACCGGGGACGGGGGTCTCCGGCTACACCTTC.

This clone has more than one count but fewer than ten. The chain couples TRBV19 to TRBJ1-5, with 8 bases identical to TRBD1. CDR1 and CDR2 from the germline V gene are LNHDA and SQIVND (reference sequence). This CDR3 region has 17 residues. The trim removed 4 bases at V and 0 bases at J, leaving 8 bases unmatched. The CDR3 region has the DNA TGTGCCAGTAGTAGGATCTACGGGACAGGTAGCAATCAGCCCCAGCATTTT. Its translation: CASSRIYGTGSNQPQHF.